These 6 T cell receptor beta chains share one sample of origin, sequenced in a study of naive and memory T cell subsets. Both TRBC1 and TRBC2 were covered by a beta constant-region primer of two equimolar oligonucleotides. MiXCR was run by TCRdb on the UMI-ligation and nested PCR reads, yielding one entry per CDR3 protein. This repertoire shows 81,000 or so distinct CDR3 sequences, around 6.5% found once; its top ten account for about 1.6%. Material: central memory CD4+ T cells from blood. The receptors shown here come from a human donor in good health.

This clonotype has at least ten counts. The chain recombines TRBV6-2 or TRBV6-3 with TRBJ2-7, with TRBD2 as a possible D gene (6 bases). The CDR3 has 14 residues. The V end was cut by 0 bases, the J end by 5 bases, with 11 bases between. CDR1 is MNHEY, CDR2 SVGEGT, per germline. In nucleotides, the CDR3 is TGTGCCAGCAGTTACTCAGGGACTGGGGACGAGCAGTACTTC. It codes for CASSYSGTGDEQYF.

The chain employs TRBV27 and TRBJ1-2; D unresolved. The CDR3 runs 15 residues. Trimming took 4 bases from V and 2 from J, leaving 14 bases between them. CDR1 is MNHEY and CDR2 is SMNVEV in the germline V gene (reference sequence). CDR3 in amino acids: CASSSISWRNYGYTF. CDR3 DNA sequence: TGTGCCAGCAGTTCCATAAGTTGGCGGAACTATGGCTACACCTTC.

This clonotype was counted ten times or more. At one end, the junction sequence differs from germline, possibly due to a read error. The rearrangement uses TRBV7-7 and TRBJ2-1; 11 positions agree with TRBD2. This CDR3 has 13 residues. The germline V gene encodes CDR1 SSHAT and CDR2 FNYEAQ (reference sequence). The CDR3 sequence is CASSPTSGSRQFF. DNA of the CDR3: TGTGCTAGCAGCCCCACTAGCGGGAGCAGGCAGTTCTTC.

This clonotype was counted many times. The chain employs TRBV7-8 and TRBJ2-5; TRBD2 aligns across 9 bases. This CDR3 is 17 amino acids long. The germline gives CDR1 SGHVS, CDR2 FQNEAQ. J lost 2 bases, V lost 3 bases, and 10 bases had no gene match. CDR3 in DNA: TGTGCCAGCAGCTTTAGCGGGAGAGGGACCGCACAAGAGACCCAGTACTTC. This translates into CASSFSGRGTAQETQYF.

This clonotype has a handful of counts. The rearrangement uses TRBV7-7 and TRBJ2-5; D possibly corresponds to TRBD2 (7 bases). The V gene's germline CDR1 is SSHAT and CDR2 FNYEAQ (reference sequence). The V gene lost 4 bases and the J gene lost 5 bases, with 14 bases spanning the gap. The CDR3 extends over 14 amino acids. CDR3 protein: CASSSAGAGETQYF. CDR3 in DNA: TGTGCCAGCAGCTCGGCGGGGGCGGGGGAGACCCAGTACTTC.

This clonotype was found a few times. The V gene is TRBV7-8, the J gene TRBJ2-7; D unresolved. Trimming pared 1 base from V and 12 bases from J, leaving 16 bases between. Germline CDR1 reads SGHVS; CDR2 reads FQNEAQ. The CDR3 covers 13 residues. CDR3 amino acids: CASSLDRPERRYF. The CDR3 nucleotides read TGTGCCAGCAGCTTAGATCGACCTGAGAGGAGGTACTTC.